Each of the 25 T cell receptor beta chains below was sequenced from the same sample in a study of T cells after yellow fever vaccination. MiXCR, applied by TCRdb to the 5' RACE reads, yields one record per CDR3 protein. In the table there are under 600,000 distinct CDR3 sequences, less than 15% of which are singletons. Sequenced material: PBMCs, taken on the day of the yellow fever booster vaccination. The receptors were sampled from a man in his thirties or forties who received the YFV17D yellow fever vaccine.

This chain joins TRBV27 and TRBJ2-2; D is ambiguous. V was cut by 6 bases and J by 7 bases, with 9 bases left in between. CDR1 and CDR2 from the germline V gene are MNHEY and SMNVEV (reference sequence). The CDR3 runs 12 residues. CDR3 in amino acids: CASSQFLGELFF. The CDR3 DNA follows: TGTGCCAGCAGCCAGTTTCTCGGGGAGCTGTTTTTT.

The chain combines TRBV20-1 with TRBJ2-1; TRBD2 matches 8 bases. The CDR3 runs 16 residues. Germline V CDR1 and CDR2: DFQATT, SNEGSKA (reference sequence). V lost 0 bases and J lost 8; bases outside the gene matches: 12. The chain's CDR3 is CSARDLGGLGGYEQFF. The CDR3, as DNA: TGCAGTGCTAGAGATCTCGGGGGACTAGGAGGGTATGAGCAGTTCTTC.

This chain connects TRBV5-6 to TRBJ2-3, with D perhaps TRBD1 (5 bases). V was trimmed by 1 base and J by 2 bases, leaving 8 bases between them. The CDR3 length is 14 residues. The V gene's germline CDR1 is SGHDT and CDR2 YYEEEE. DNA of the CDR3: TGTGCCAGCAGCTTGAGGGGCTACACAGATACGCAGTATTTT. It encodes CASSLRGYTDTQYF. The full variable domain, in which reference TRBV5-6 and TRBJ2-3 provide the parts outside the CDR3, is DAGVTQSPTHLIKTRGQQVTLRCSPKSGHDTVSWYQQALGQGPQFIFQYYEEEERQRGNFPDRFSGHQFPNYSSELNVNALLLGDSALYLCASSLRGYTDTQYFGPGTRLTVL.

The CDR3 DNA is TGTGCCAGCAGCTTAGGGACTGGAGACACAGATACGCAGTATTTT. This translates into CASSLGTGDTDTQYF. V and J are TRBV11-3 and TRBJ2-3; D perhaps matches TRBD2 (5 bases). This CDR3 contains 15 residues. Germline loops: CDR1 SGHNT, CDR2 YENEEA. The germline V and J ends were trimmed by 1 base and 2 bases, with 10 bases remaining between them.

V and J are TRBV12-5 and TRBJ2-1; no reliable D call. This CDR3 region has 14 residues. Germline CDR1 and CDR2: LGHNT and FRNRAP. The V end was cut by 5 bases, the J end by 5 bases, with 13 bases between. The CDR3 DNA follows: TGTGCTAGTGGTCCCCTGACCGGAAACAATGAGCAGTTCTTC. Translation: CASGPLTGNNEQFF.

This clonotype occurred a few times. This chain joins TRBV20-1 and TRBJ2-1, with a possible D match to TRBD2 (5 bases). Germline loops: CDR1 DFQATT, CDR2 SNEGSKA (reference sequence). CDR3 length equals 11 residues. The germline V and J ends were trimmed by 6 bases and 6 bases, with 9 bases remaining between them. CDR3 loop: CSALSGNEQFF. The CDR3 region has the DNA TGCAGTGCCCTAAGCGGCAATGAGCAGTTCTTC.

The V and J genes are TRBV6-5 and TRBJ2-7, with D perhaps matching TRBD2 (6 bases). Trimming took off 1 base at V and 3 bases at J, with 10 bases between the two ends. CDR1 is MNHEY, CDR2 SVGAGI, per germline. This CDR3 spans 14 amino acids. The CDR3 coding sequence is TGTGCCAGCAGTTACTTCGACGGGAGCTACGAGCAGTACTTC. It is translated as CASSYFDGSYEQYF.

This clonotype appeared a few times. The gene calls are TRBV30 and TRBJ1-5, with 10 bases identical to TRBD1. The J segment lost 3 bases and the V segment lost 2 bases, leaving 7 bases of the junction unmatched. Germline V gene sequence: CDR1 GTSNPN, CDR2 SVGIG (reference sequence). The CDR3 contains 16 residues. The CDR3 protein is CAWSTGTGALNQPQHF. In DNA, the CDR3 is TGTGCCTGGAGTACCGGGACAGGGGCCCTCAATCAGCCCCAGCATTTT.

This clonotype was detected a few times. The chain links TRBV30 to TRBJ2-1, with TRBD2 matching over 10 bases. The CDR3 length is 12 residues. V trimming: 4 bases; J trimming: 9 bases; junction bases outside the gene matches: 3. The germline V gene encodes CDR1 GTSNPN and CDR2 SVGIG (reference sequence). CDR3 nucleotide sequence: TGTGCCTGGACTAGCGGGAGAGGTGAGCAGTTCTTC. Translation: CAWTSGRGEQFF.

The chain carries TRBV19 and TRBJ2-7, with 13 positions matching TRBD2. The V gene's germline CDR1 is LNHDA and CDR2 SQIVND (reference sequence). V lost 2 bases, J lost 4 bases, and 5 bases stayed unmatched. There are 16 residues in the CDR3. CDR3 residues: CASSIFGTSGEYEQYF. CDR3 bases: TGTGCCAGTAGTATATTCGGGACTAGCGGGGAATACGAGCAGTACTTC. Based on the CDR3 plus reference TRBV19 and TRBJ2-7, the full variable domain is DGGITQSPKYLFRKEGQNVTLSCEQNLNHDAMYWYRQDPGQGLRLIYYSQIVNDFQKGDIAEGYSVSREKKESFPLTVTSAQKNPTAFYLCASSIFGTSGEYEQYFGPGTRLTVT.

This rearrangement joins TRBV7-9 to TRBJ2-1, with 9 positions matching TRBD2. V gave up 0 bases and J gave up 5 bases; unmatched junction bases: 2. Germline lookup yields CDR1 SEHNR and CDR2 FQNEAQ (reference sequence). The CDR3 runs 15 residues. CDR3 bases: TGTGCCAGCAGCTTAGCGTCTAGCGGGAACAATGAGCAGTTCTTC. Amino acids: CASSLASSGNNEQFF.

This rearrangement joins TRBV5-1 to TRBJ2-7, with 7 bases fitting TRBD1. Trimming took 5 bases from V and 0 from J; bases not matched to a gene: 5. CDR1 SGHRS and CDR2 YFSETQ come from the germline V gene. CDR3 size: 14 residues. CDR3 nucleotides: TGCGCCAGCAGTTTCGGGACAGACTCCTACGAGCAGTACTTC. This encodes CASSFGTDSYEQYF.

The chain carries TRBV5-1 and TRBJ2-5; 8 bases are a match to TRBD1. J was trimmed by 5 bases and V by 4 bases; bases with no gene match: 4. The CDR3 sequence is 13 residues long. Per the germline V gene, CDR1 is SGHRS and CDR2 is YFSETQ. In DNA form, the CDR3 reads TGCGCCAGCAGCCCGGACAGGGTGGAGACCCAGTACTTC. This codes for CASSPDRVETQYF.

This clonotype has only a few counts. The J gene is TRBJ2-2, the V gene TRBV29-1; perhaps TRBD1 as D (6 bases). Trimming removed 7 bases from V and 2 bases from J, with 14 bases in between. Germline CDR1 and CDR2: SQVTM and ANQGSEA. The CDR3 is made up of 14 amino acids. Here the CDR3 reads CSGETGYNTGELFF. CDR3 DNA sequence: TGCAGCGGTGAGACAGGATACAACACCGGGGAGCTGTTTTTT.

The chain combines TRBV6-5 with TRBJ2-1; 13 bases agree with TRBD2. This CDR3 region has 16 residues. V lost 0 bases and J lost 9; bases outside the gene matches: 5. The germline CDR1 and CDR2 sequences are MNHEY and SVGAGI. CDR3 nucleotides: TGTGCCAGCAGTTACTCGACTAGCGGGAGGCCAGCTGAGCAGTTCTTC. Its protein product is CASSYSTSGRPAEQFF.

The chain has TRBV27 and TRBJ1-2; D is perhaps TRBD1 (5 bases). The CDR3 spans 15 residues. V lost 6 bases, J lost 5 bases, and 19 bases lay in between. Germline CDR1 is MNHEY and CDR2 is SMNVEV (reference sequence). The CDR3 region is CASSPLMDQGYGYTF. The CDR3 DNA reads as TGTGCCAGCAGCCCACTTATGGATCAGGGATATGGCTACACCTTC.

There are many counts of this clonotype. This chain connects TRBV5-1 to TRBJ2-1; 13 nucleotides agree with TRBD2. Germline assignment: CDR1 SGHRS and CDR2 YFSETQ. J lost 9 bases, V lost 2 bases, and 5 bases had no gene match. This CDR3 is 15 amino acids long. CDR3 protein: CASSFGTSGIGEQFF. DNA of the CDR3: TGCGCCAGCAGCTTCGGGACTAGCGGGATTGGTGAGCAGTTCTTC. Looking up the rest from reference TRBV5-1 and TRBJ2-1 gives the full variable domain: KAGVTQTPRYLIKTRGQQVTLSCSPISGHRSVSWYQQTPGQGLQFLFEYFSETQRNKGNFPGRFSGRQFSNSRSEMNVSTLELGDSALYLCASSFGTSGIGEQFFGPGTRLTVL.

This clonotype appeared a few times. J is TRBJ2-1 and V is TRBV15; D assignment may be TRBD1 or TRBD2 (5 bases each). CDR1 LNHNV and CDR2 YYDKDF come from the germline V gene (reference sequence). V lost 3 bases and J lost 0, with 24 bases in between. The length of the CDR3 is 20 residues. This chain's CDR3 is CATSSDHRPGPPSSYNEQFF. The CDR3 region has the DNA TGTGCCACCAGCAGTGACCATCGACCGGGACCTCCAAGCTCCTACAATGAGCAGTTCTTC.

This clonotype came up a few times. The V gene is TRBV5-1, the J gene TRBJ2-7, with D possibly called TRBD1 or TRBD2 (5 bases each). CDR1 and CDR2 (germline): SGHRS, YFSETQ. Deletions cut 3 bases from V and 3 bases from J, with 22 bases between. The CDR3 has 17 amino acids. The CDR3 coding sequence is TGCGCCAGCAGCTCGGCCGGGACGGCCGGCCCTGACTACGAGCAGTACTTC. It specifies CASSSAGTAGPDYEQYF.

This clonotype was counted only a few times. The genes are TRBV10-3 and TRBJ1-1, with TRBD1 identical over 11 bases. There are 16 residues in the CDR3. V shed 5 bases, J shed 2 bases, and the junction held 7 bases outside the gene matches. The germline gives CDR1 ENHRY, CDR2 SYGVKD. This CDR3 reads CAISLPGQGGNTEAFF. DNA of the CDR3: TGTGCCATCAGTCTACCGGGACAGGGGGGAAACACTGAAGCTTTCTTT.

The chain has TRBV29-1 and TRBJ2-3; either TRBD1 or TRBD2 may fit D (5 bases each). Germline V CDR1 and CDR2: SQVTM, ANQGSEA. With 2 bases removed from V and 4 bases from J, the gap between germline ends came to 13 bases. CDR3 size: 14 residues. The CDR3 protein is CSVERGSVADTQYF. The DNA for the CDR3 is TGCAGCGTTGAACGGGGCTCGGTCGCAGATACGCAGTATTTT.

J is TRBJ2-1 and V is TRBV5-1; 7 nucleotides line up with TRBD2. Germline CDR1 and CDR2: SGHRS and YFSETQ. V gave up 5 bases and J gave up 11 bases; unmatched junction bases: 13. The CDR3 totals 14 residues. CDR3 sequence (DNA): TGCGCCAGCAGGCACGATACGACCGGGACTAAGCAGTTCTTC. This sequence encodes CASRHDTTGTKQFF.

The chain combines TRBV6-1 with TRBJ1-6; TRBD1 is a possible D gene (5 bases). Germline-derived CDR1 and CDR2 are MNHNS and SASEGT. Between the trimmed V and J ends, which lost 6 bases and 9 bases, there was a span of 12 bases. This CDR3 contains 13 residues. The CDR3 coding sequence is TGTGCCAGCAGGCTAGTCGACAGTTCACCCCTCCACTTT. Amino acids: CASRLVDSSPLHF.

This clonotype was found many times. The genes are TRBV5-1 and TRBJ2-7; 9 bases map to TRBD1. Germline V lookup: CDR1 SGHRS, CDR2 YFSETQ. The V segment lost 5 bases and the J segment 4 bases; nucleotides outside the gene matches: 7. The CDR3 spans 14 residues. In nucleotides, the CDR3 is TGCGCCAGCAGGTCCGGGACAGGGCCTTACGAGCAGTACTTC. It specifies CASRSGTGPYEQYF.

This clonotype was detected only a few times. The genes are TRBV30 and TRBJ1-5; D ambiguous. The CDR3 has 12 residues. V was clipped by 5 bases and J by 6 bases, with 11 bases between them. Germline CDR1 GTSNPN, CDR2 SVGIG (reference sequence). The CDR3 nucleotides are TGTGCCTGGTCCCATATAACTCAGCCCCAGCATTTT. It encodes CAWSHITQPQHF.